A selection of T cell receptor beta chains follows, all from one sample in a study of HIV-infected patients and healthy controls. TCRdb reprocessed the 5' RACE reads via MiXCR and lists one record per CDR3 protein. The data contain about 67,000 distinct CDR3 sequences, approximately 16% of them seen just once; the ten biggest clones take up around 5.9%. The specimen was CD4+ T cells from blood. The origin of the receptors is a human donor in good health. Each CDR3 is given with its conserved first and last residue. The D gene is left open where the match is weak. Clone size is stated in some rows and not others, as once, few, many or a class when expanded.

D,J,size,V,CDR3,DNA
-,TRBJ2-6,-,TRBV19,CASSIYSGANVLTF,TGTGCCAGTAGTATCTACTCTGGGGCCAACGTCCTGACTTTC
TRBD2,TRBJ2-3,-,TRBV20-1,CSATSGGMGTDTQYF,TGCAGTGCTACTAGCGGGGGGATGGGCACAGATACGCAGTATTTT
TRBD2,TRBJ2-1,few,TRBV6-2/TRBV6-3,CASSWPGGSRQWQFF,TGTGCCAGCAGCTGGCCGGGGGGGAGTCGCCAATGGCAGTTCTTC
-,TRBJ2-2,-,TRBV2,CASRHRDSNTGELFF,TGTGCCAGCAGGCACAGGGATTCGAACACCGGGGAGCTGTTTTTT
TRBD1,TRBJ2-7,many,TRBV29-1,CSAGDRGPGEQYF,TGCAGCGCAGGGGACAGGGGGCCTGGGGAGCAGTACTTC
-,TRBJ2-3,few,TRBV7-2,CASSPGLPPDTQYF,TGTGCCAGCAGCCCTGGACTACCGCCAGATACGCAGTATTTT
-,TRBJ2-1,-,TRBV24-1,CATSDQSQQFF,TGTGCCACCAGTGACCAGTCCCAGCAGTTCTTC
TRBD1,TRBJ2-4,few,TRBV7-8,CASSLTRGRNIQYF,TGTGCCAGCAGCTTAACCAGGGGGCGAAACATTCAGTACTTC
TRBD1,TRBJ2-5,few,TRBV20-1,CSAAHTGGETQYF,TGCAGTGCCGCCCATACAGGGGGAGAGACCCAGTACTTC
-,TRBJ2-6,-,TRBV5-6,CASRDSRMGSGANVLTF,TGTGCCAGCAGAGATTCCAGGATGGGCTCTGGGGCCAACGTCCTGACTTTC
-,TRBJ2-4,many,TRBV29-1,CSVVSLGRAKNIQYF,TGCAGCGTTGTCTCCTTGGGACGGGCCAAAAACATTCAGTACTTC
-,TRBJ1-6,few,TRBV4-1,CASSQGQTHNSPLHF,TGCGCCAGCAGCCAAGGACAGACCCATAATTCACCCCTCCACTTT
-,TRBJ2-3,few,TRBV6-1,CASTPVGSSSTDTQYF,TGTGCCAGCACCCCAGTGGGATCTAGTAGCACAGATACGCAGTATTTT
-,TRBJ2-3,-,TRBV6-5,CASSNTLAPTDTQYF,TGTGCCAGCAGCAACACGCTAGCTCCCACAGATACGCAGTATTTT
TRBD1,TRBJ1-6,many,TRBV7-9,CASSSKDRDPPLHF,TGTGCCAGCAGCTCCAAAGACAGGGATCCACCCCTCCACTTT
-,TRBJ2-5,-,TRBV9,CASSVGGHQETQYF,TGTGCCAGCAGCGTAGGGGGCCACCAAGAGACCCAGTACTTC
-,TRBJ2-1,-,TRBV11-2,CASSYVPAGTPTNEQFF,TGTGCCAGCAGCTACGTGCCGGCCGGGACTCCGACCAATGAGCAGTTCTTC
TRBD1,TRBJ1-2,-,TRBV28,CASSLLGQGAYGYTF,TGTGCCAGCAGTTTATTGGGACAGGGGGCGTATGGCTACACCTTC
-,TRBJ1-1,-,TRBV20-1,CSAREGRGRNTEAFF,TGCAGTGCTAGAGAGGGGAGGGGAAGGAACACTGAAGCTTTCTTT
-,TRBJ2-3,-,TRBV12-3/TRBV12-4,CASRRPGTTDTQYF,TGTGCCAGCAGGAGGCCCGGGACGACAGATACGCAGTATTTT
-,TRBJ2-2,few,TRBV6-2/TRBV6-3,CASSPRRTTTGELFF,TGTGCCAGCAGTCCGAGACGGACTACCACCGGGGAGCTGTTTTTT
-,TRBJ2-3,few,TRBV6-2/TRBV6-3,CASSYSGPQYF,TGTGCCAGCAGTTACTCGGGGCCGCAGTATTTT
-,TRBJ1-2,many,TRBV20-1,CSASLGTNYGYTF,TGCAGTGCTAGTTTAGGGACCAACTATGGCTACACCTTC
-,TRBJ1-5,-,TRBV7-2,CASGQGKQPQHF,TGTGCCAGCGGGCAGGGGAAGCAGCCCCAGCATTTT
-,TRBJ2-7,-,TRBV5-1,CASSLTSPYEQYF,TGCGCCAGCAGCTTGACGTCCCCCTACGAGCAGTACTTC
-,TRBJ1-2,-,TRBV5-6,CASSPQRGLLYGYTF,TGTGCCAGCAGCCCACAACGGGGACTTTTATATGGCTACACCTTC
-,TRBJ1-5,-,TRBV10-3,CAISEGTGNQPQHF,TGTGCCATCAGTGAGGGAACTGGCAATCAGCCCCAGCATTTT
-,TRBJ2-2,-,TRBV5-1,CASNQNANGNTGELFF,TGCGCCAGCAACCAAAACGCGAACGGGAACACCGGGGAGCTGTTTTTT